What follows describes a single T cell receptor beta chain. V lost 0 bases and J 3 bases, leaving 10 bases between the germline ends. The CDR3 spans 14 residues. CDR1 SGDLS and CDR2 YYNGEE come from the germline V gene. Selected positively for CCR7 and CD45RO-negative, naive CD8 cells excluded terminally differentiated effector memory CD45RA+ cells. The data originate from a study of shared clonotypes between healthy human individuals. Some clones are missing from TCRdb's copy, which holds only in-frame ones; the method was immunoSEQ multiplex PCR. The sample consists of approximately 650,000 clones, around 95% of them appearing once.

The sample consisted of naive CD8+ T cells sorted from blood. The chain recombines TRBV9 with TRBJ2-7, with D possibly being TRBD2 (5 bases). This TCR derives from a woman aged 30 to 39 in good health. The CDR3 bases are TGTGCCAGCAGCGTAGCGGGCGGGTTCTACGAGCAGTACTTC. Translation gives CASSVAGGFYEQYF.